This T cell receptor beta chain was sequenced during a study of CD4 T cells in relation to SARS-CoV-2 and coronaviruses (TCRdb year 2021). For the study in its entirety: The ViraFEST assay cultured PBMCs with antigen for nine to eleven days, then sequenced TCR beta CDR3s to find antigen-specific clonal expansions. Across all 12 patients in the full convalescent cohort, ages ranged from about 20 to 80 years, with a median of 38. Using patient-derived lymphoblastoid cell lines, the shared crossreactive spike epitopes were mapped to their HLA restriction. The Adaptive Biotechnologies TCR-sequencing kit was used to sequence samples from three pre-COVID donors and the naive versus memory experiments, while other data came from Illumina-based sequencing. At the level of individual TCR clonotypes, the study evaluated whether memory CD4+ T cells crossreact between the spike proteins of SARS-CoV-2 and those of common cold coronaviruses. For other donors in the study, expansion assays were sequenced with a different, Illumina-based TCR-beta assay. Of the roughly 12 convalescent patients, 8 were male and 4 were female, and two of the subjects were Hispanic. Summary of the overall study and its limitations: In roughly 60% of donors, memory CD4+ clonotypes turned up that crossrecognized SARS-CoV-2 and at least one common cold coronavirus spike. Small numbers of patients and of tested TCRs limited the study. Since the crossreactivity analysis centred on spike protein, crossreactivity against other viral proteins was not assessed. Naive versus memory sequencing indicated the assay detects memory recall responses rather than primary responses primed during culture. Significantly weaker SARS-CoV-2-driven expansion was shown by crossreactive clones than by monoreactive clones, consistent with antigenic imprinting. Pre-pandemic and post-infection samples were not both contributed by any donor, so tracing of the source of pre-existing responses was limited.

CDR1 and CDR2 are read off the germline V gene (reference sequence) as SGHNT and YYREEE. V is clipped by 5 bases and J by 0 bases, and the sequence between their germline boundaries is 14 bases long. The CDR3 covers 15 residues, taking in both the cysteine and the phenylalanine. The entry retains the CDR3 DNA only, 45 bases that are in frame from base 1. Naive and memory CD4+ T cells were separated from cryopreserved PBMCs by CD4 enrichment followed by EasySep naive CD4+ T cell enrichment. For about eleven days, sorted naive or memory CD4+ T cells (over 95,000) were cultured at a 1:1 ratio with T cell-depleted PBMCs and CEF peptides. Triplicate replicate wells were generally used for each peptide culture condition. PBMCs were isolated from leukapheresis product or whole blood by Ficoll-Paque PLUS gradient centrifugation. The PBMCs went either fresh into the expansion assay or into cryopreservation at -140 degrees C. The QIAamp Micro DNA Kit was used to extract genomic DNA from the CD4+ T cells.

Regarding this clone: Its antigen target is currently unknown. No base qualities exist here, and no much larger clone lies one base off it.

DNA from CEF-cultured naive and memory CD4+ T cells underwent immunoSEQ TCR-beta sequencing at survey level. Regarding the original processing steps: Preprocessing removed nonproductive sequences and CDR3s not starting with C, not ending with F or W, or shorter than 7 amino acids. Antigen-specific clonotypes were called with the MANAFEST web app on the basis of expansion relative to the reference and to other culture wells. A clone was considered positive if the clone showed significant expansion compared with the reference culture in 2 of 3 replicate wells at an FDR below 0.05. Positive clones also required significant expansion versus all other tandem wells and an odds ratio above 5. Cultured and uncultured naive and memory CD4+ repertoires were searched for CDR3s previously identified as spike- and CEF-reactive. After three terminal residues were trimmed from each end, CDR3 homology was quantified as pairwise Levenshtein distance using the stringdist R package. This immuneACCESS table, as held by TCRdb, lists in-frame sequences with V and J called but not all clones. Of the missing ones, under half trace to an unresolved V gene in checked studies; the others have no known cause. That table furnishes V, J and clone size, whereas the DNA furnished D and trimming. Counted in this sample were tens of thousands of clones; over 70% of them appeared once. The ten largest clones add up to roughly 1.2% of the sample.

This receptor was taken from an adult with COVID-19. The V and J genes are TRBV5-4 and TRBJ2-5; the D segment could be TRBD2, given 5 matching bases. The specimen sequenced was naive CD4+ T cells from PBMCs, cultured in vitro. The sample's cell subset or site, from its label and the paper: naive CD4+ T cells isolated by negative enrichment. The CDR3 is CASSASPGDQETQYF. The DNA sequence is TGTGCCAGCAGTGCTAGCCCAGGCGACCAAGAGACCCAGTACTTC.